This T cell receptor beta chain was identified during a study of blood T cell repertoires in COVID-19. Across the study: Acute and convalescent COVID-19 samples came from the United States, Italy and Spain. T cells, B-cell-depleted T cells, or PBMCs provided the cDNA or gDNA that served as material.

Germline V gives CDR1 SEHNR, CDR2 FQNEAQ (reference sequence). This CDR3 has 16 amino acids. Trimming pared 5 bases from V and 0 bases from J, leaving 11 bases between. Authors' analysis steps: Amplification with reference gene primers provided the estimates of nucleated cell counts. The repertoire was sequenced with immunoSEQ multiplex PCR; TCRdb's copy has only in-frame clones and lacks some. V, J and clone size were drawn from that table, and D and trimming were deduced from the DNA. The sample lists approximately 260,000 clones, approximately 82% occurring once. Material for sequencing was peripheral blood. This TCR was recovered from a man aged 55 to 70 who had recovered from COVID-19. V usage is TRBV7-9 and J usage is TRBJ1-6, with a possible D match to TRBD1 (5 bases). CDR3 bases: TGTGCCAGCAGCGACGACAGCCTCTCCTATAATTCACCCCTCCACTTT. Translation gives CASSDDSLSYNSPLHF.